This T cell receptor (beta chain) was sequenced in a study of T cells in Graves' hyperthyroidism and ophthalmopathy (dated by TCRdb to about 2019). Context from the whole study: Peripheral blood was collected at initial diagnosis, before any treatment. To identify distinguishing TCR V-J signatures, a discovery cohort of around 100 patients was used, comprising 40 to 45 with Graves' ophthalmopathy and 55 to 65 with stable Graves' hyperthyroidism. An independent validation cohort of about 20 hyperthyroidism patients and about 16 patients who later progressed to ophthalmopathy tested prospective prediction of ophthalmopathy. The approximately 90 discovery patients were randomly split 7:3 into training and test sets. In addition, the study compared T-cell repertoires in thyroid tissue and in blood from roughly six Graves' hyperthyroidism patients. After sampling, hyperthyroidism patients received methimazole starting at 30 mg daily, and ophthalmopathy patients received high-dose intravenous methylprednisolone. The paper describes TCR Vbeta CDR3 sequencing of some 130 peripheral blood samples, made up of under 50 ophthalmopathy patients, around 78 hyperthyroidism patients and some 17 progressor patients. Findings and caveats that apply to the study as a whole: In cross-validation, a model built on a 13 V-J signature told ophthalmopathy apart from stable hyperthyroidism with under 90% sensitivity and roughly 83% specificity, and in testing the same model reached 80%/75%. Sample size was not statistically predetermined, and blinding of investigators to group allocation was not performed. Most expanded thyroid clonotypes (frequency above 0.001) were also found in blood, which suggests that blood repertoires may mirror thyroid immune responses. During validation, the model predicted progression to ophthalmopathy a median of around 6 months ahead of onset, with more than 60% sensitivity and about 75% specificity.

The junction carries 11 bases between V and J, which are trimmed by 0 bases and 5 bases respectively. As encoded in the germline V gene (reference sequence), CDR1 is GTSNPN while CDR2 is SVGIG. The CDR3 runs 15 amino acids, cysteine and phenylalanine included. The entry retains the CDR3 DNA only, 45 bases that are in frame from base 1. This clonotype was found many times. Its antigen is still unknown. Qualities for individual bases were not recorded, and no much larger clone is one base off. Amplification of TCR beta CDR3 regions was carried out from RNA transcripts. The first round of RT-PCR for the TCR CDR3 was performed with the HTBI primer set and the Qiagen OneStep RT-PCR kit. The libraries were constructed in a second round of multiplex PCR and then size-selected and purified. Libraries were sequenced paired-end with 100 bp reads on an Illumina HiSeq2000. The study's own analysis went as follows. SOAPnuke was used to process the raw data, throwing out any read that contained adapters or uncalled bases, had a mean Phred below 15, or lacked an exact constant-primer or identifier match. COPE v1.2.5 was used to merge high-quality paired reads, and clonotypes were defined as unique nucleotide sequences. MiTCR v1.1 was used to align clonotypes to the IMGT TRBV, TRBD and TRBJ reference segments. Only V-J combinations with frequency above 0.0001, covering 99% to 99.2% of repertoires, were analysed. The TCS score was defined as F50 (clonal expansion) divided by E x V (chaos), with BLOSUM62-based TCRdist calculated between CDR3 peptides within each V-J. Welch's t-statistics and random forest reduced approximately 520 V-J features to 13, which were used in a naive Bayes classifier (R e1071). TCRdb cleaned the public reads at Q25 with fastp, built clones with MiXCR and kept in-frame beta chains. Identical CDR3 protein sequences are pooled into one entry, listed with their most common genes and DNA. The V and J calls, along with clone size, are taken from TCRdb and not from the paper's own processing. This sample comprises around 600,000 distinct CDR3 sequences, roughly 15% of them detected only once. Together, the top ten hold approximately 13% of the sample.

Ophthalmopathy patients had moderately to severely active disease, Clinical Activity Score of at least 3, NOSPECS grade of at least 4, and duration under 3 months. Any patient with an uncontrolled infection, another autoimmune disease, pregnancy or lactation was excluded. Diagnoses relied on clinical symptoms, serum thyroxine and TRAb, thyroid ultrasound and orbital computed tomography. PBMCs were isolated from about 9.1 ml of fresh peripheral blood by Ficoll-Paque density gradient centrifugation. Total RNA was extracted with Trizol reagent, and quality was checked on an Agilent 2100 Bioanalyzer. Here the chain combines TRBV30 and TRBJ1-6, with no confidently assigned D gene. The material sequenced was blood. This receptor was taken from a woman between 50 and 59 years old with Graves' ophthalmopathy. The DNA sequence is TGTGCCTGGAGTGTAATCGGCGAAAATAATTCACCCCTCCACTTT. Its protein product is CAWSVIGENNSPLHF.